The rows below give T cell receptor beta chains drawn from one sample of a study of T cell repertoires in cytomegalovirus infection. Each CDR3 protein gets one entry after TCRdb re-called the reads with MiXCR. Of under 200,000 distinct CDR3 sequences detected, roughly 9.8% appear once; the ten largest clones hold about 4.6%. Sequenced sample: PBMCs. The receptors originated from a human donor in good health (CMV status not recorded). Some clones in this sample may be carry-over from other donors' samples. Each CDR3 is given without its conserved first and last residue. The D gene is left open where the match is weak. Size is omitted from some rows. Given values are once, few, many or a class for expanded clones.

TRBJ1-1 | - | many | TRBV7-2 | ASSLDGAGGGTEAF
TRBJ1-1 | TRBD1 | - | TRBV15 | ATSRDGQGITEAF
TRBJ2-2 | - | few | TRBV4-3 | ANSQDFGTGVSGELF
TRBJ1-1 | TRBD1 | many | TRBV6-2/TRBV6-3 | ASSITTGVTEAF
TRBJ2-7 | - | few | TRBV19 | ASSIPGPYEQY
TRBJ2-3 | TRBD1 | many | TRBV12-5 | ASGLGQGYSDTQY
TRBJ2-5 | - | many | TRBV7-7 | ASSLNTGETQY
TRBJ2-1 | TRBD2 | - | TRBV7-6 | ASSPRLAGGTRLRNEQF
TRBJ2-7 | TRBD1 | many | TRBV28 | ASSLTGQDEQY
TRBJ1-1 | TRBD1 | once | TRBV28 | ASSFDRGTEAF
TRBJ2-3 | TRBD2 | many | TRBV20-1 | SAESGRGSTDTQY
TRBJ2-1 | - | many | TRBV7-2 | ASSFRWSSYNEQF